These 9 T cell receptor beta chains came from one sample sequenced in a study of spatial heterogeneity in lung cancer. Time point given: sample taken at primary tumor resection. TCRdb independently ran MiXCR on the 5' RACE reads; one entry per CDR3 protein. The profile covers about 92,000 distinct CDR3 sequences, with roughly 12% appearing a single time and over 40% taken by the ten largest. The specimen comprised PBMCs, sampled at surgery. These receptors all stem from a male donor with early-stage non-small cell lung cancer.

This clonotype was observed a handful of times. The rearrangement uses TRBV5-1 and TRBJ1-5, with 7 nucleotides matching TRBD1. The CDR3 contains 16 residues. With V trimmed by 0 bases and J by 4 bases, 7 bases remained unmatched. CDR1 is SGHRS and CDR2 is YFSETQ in the germline V gene. The DNA for the CDR3 is TGCGCCAGCAGCTTGGGCCCCGGACAGGAGAATCAGCCCCAGCATTTT. Translation: CASSLGPGQENQPQHF.

This clonotype appeared many times. The rearrangement joins TRBV7-9 to TRBJ1-5; TRBD1 might be the D (6 bases). The CDR3 has 16 residues. Germline CDR1 SEHNR, CDR2 FQNEAQ (reference sequence). Trimming left V 5 bases short and J 6 bases short, with 20 bases between. DNA of the CDR3: TGTGCCAGCAGCACGTCAGGGGCTGGGAGCGCTCAGCCCCAGCATTTT. Translated, it gives CASSTSGAGSAQPQHF.

The chain carries TRBV5-5 and TRBJ2-6; 8 nucleotides agree with TRBD1. Germline CDR1 reads SGHKS; CDR2 reads YYEKEE (reference sequence). The J segment lost 0 bases and the V segment lost 4 bases, leaving 12 bases of the junction unmatched. This CDR3 has 19 amino acids. The CDR3, as DNA: TGTGCCAGCAGCCCGACCTACAGGGGGTCATTCTCTGGGGCCAACGTCCTGACTTTC. This encodes CASSPTYRGSFSGANVLTF.

This clonotype has ten or more counts. The chain joins TRBV4-1 to TRBJ2-4; TRBD1 agrees at 7 bases. Looked up from germline, CDR1 is MGHRA and CDR2 is YSYEKL. This CDR3 is 16 amino acids long. J was trimmed by 2 bases and V by 0 bases; bases with no gene match: 4. As DNA, the CDR3 is TGCGCCAGCAGCCAAGATGACAGGGTCTCCAAAAACATTCAGTACTTC. It is translated as CASSQDDRVSKNIQYF.

This clonotype came up a few times. In DNA form, the CDR3 reads TGTGCCAGCAGTTTAGCGGGTAGCGGGAACGAGCAGTACTTC. Residues: CASSLAGSGNEQYF. The chain couples TRBV12-3 or TRBV12-4 to TRBJ2-7; 8 nucleotides line up with TRBD2. This CDR3 contains 14 residues. With V trimmed by 0 bases and J by 5 bases, 3 bases remained unmatched.

The genes are TRBV7-3 and TRBJ2-5; TRBD2 agrees at 9 bases. The CDR3 covers 15 residues. V shed 5 bases and J 5 bases; nucleotides not matched to a gene: 9. The germline CDR1 and CDR2 sequences are SGHTA and FQGTGA. The CDR3 loop is CASSPGGGAWETQYF. CDR3 nucleotide sequence: TGTGCCAGCAGCCCGGGCGGGGGGGCCTGGGAGACCCAGTACTTC.

The chain links TRBV20-1 to TRBJ2-2; tentatively, D is TRBD2 (7 bases). The V gene's germline CDR1 is DFQATT and CDR2 SNEGSKA (reference sequence). V was trimmed by 0 bases and J by 3 bases, leaving 20 bases between them. The CDR3 spans 18 residues. The CDR3 protein is CSARDPSGAGADTGELFF. CDR3 coding DNA: TGCAGTGCTAGAGATCCCTCCGGGGCGGGGGCTGACACCGGGGAGCTGTTTTTT.

The chain couples TRBV4-1 to TRBJ1-2; no clear D. This CDR3 region has 15 residues. Germline V gives CDR1 MGHRA, CDR2 YSYEKL. The ends were cut back, 1 base at V and 2 bases at J, with 11 bases in the middle. The CDR3 protein is CASSQVPPYNYGYTF. Written as DNA, the CDR3 is TGCGCCAGCAGCCAAGTACCCCCGTACAACTATGGCTACACCTTC.

This clonotype has a count of ten or more. The V and J genes are TRBV7-2 and TRBJ2-5; 7 bases line up with TRBD2. This CDR3 is 13 amino acids long. Germline loops: CDR1 SGHTA, CDR2 FQGNSA. J was trimmed by 7 bases and V by 5 bases; bases with no gene match: 7. The CDR3 sequence: CASSTGRGATQYF. CDR3 bases: TGTGCCAGCAGCACGGGGAGGGGAGCGACCCAGTACTTC. Full variable domain (remainder filled in from reference TRBV7-2 and TRBJ2-5): GAGVSQSPSNKVTEKGKDVELRCDPISGHTALYWYRQSLGQGLEFLIYFQGNSAPDKSGLPSDRFSAERTGGSVSTLTIQRTQQEDSAVYLCASSTGRGATQYFGPGTRLLVL.